This T cell receptor beta chain was observed in a study of blood T cell repertoires in COVID-19. Produced via immunoSEQ multiplex PCR; TCRdb's table is partial and in-frame only. The top ten clones hold roughly 2.5% of a sample with 200,000 to 300,000 clones, about 87% of them seen once. Trimming pared 7 bases from V and 0 bases from J, leaving 7 bases between. This CDR3 has 13 residues. Per germline, CDR1 LNHDA and CDR2 SQIVND (reference sequence). This TCR came from a woman aged 40 to 50 with acute COVID-19. The J gene is TRBJ1-5, the V gene TRBV19; possibly TRBD1 for D (5 bases). The specimen sequenced was PBMCs or T cells enriched from blood (not recorded which). The DNA of the CDR3 is TGTGCCAGTAAAGACAGTAGCAATCAGCCCCAGCATTTT. Translation: CASKDSSNQPQHF.